The sequence of this TCR beta chain was determined in a study of T cell responses to AZD1222 COVID-19 vaccine. Libraries were prepared by immunoSEQ multiplex PCR; TCRdb keeps only in-frame clonotypes and omits some of them. The data show about 120,000 clones, with about nine tenths seen just once and 13% to 15% held by the top ten. The CDR3 has 13 residues. J was trimmed by 7 bases and V by 7 bases; bases with no gene match: 8. CDR1 is MDHEN and CDR2 is SYDVKM in the germline V gene. Notes on the study in general: Unmutated regions of variants are reportedly targeted by nearly half of spike-specific TCRs. Mostly white British, mostly female donors; authors suggested clonal diversity may be underestimated.

Concerning this clone: The antigen is undetermined.

This chain connects TRBV28 to TRBJ1-2; 8 bases agree with TRBD1. The TCR originated in an adult in good health. The specimen was peripheral blood, collected on day 0 of AZD1222 vaccination. The CDR3 DNA reads as TGTGCCAGCAAACCCCCAGGGGGCCTTGGCTACACCTTC. This gives the protein CASKPPGGLGYTF.